These T cell receptor beta chains were read from a single sample in a study of blood T cells in healthy people across ages. Each CDR3 protein gets one entry after TCRdb re-called the 5' RACE reads with MiXCR. The sample contains roughly 720,000 distinct CDR3 sequences, roughly 50% of which appear only once. Sequenced: blood. These receptors were taken from a man at least 80 years old in good health. Each CDR3 is given with its conserved first and last residue.

J: TRBJ2-5
V: TRBV6-1
CDR3: CASSERRETQYF

J: TRBJ2-7
V: TRBV11-2
CDR3: CASSPSRLAPTYEQYF

J: TRBJ2-1
V: TRBV24-1
CDR3: CATSDNYLYNEQFF

J: TRBJ2-6
V: TRBV28
CDR3: CASSRSRDIPGANVLTF

J: TRBJ2-5
V: TRBV7-2
CDR3: CASIPGRTSGGNEQYF

J: TRBJ2-1
V: TRBV11-2
CDR3: CASSPVPGSSYNEQFF

J: TRBJ2-4
V: TRBV27
CDR3: CASSFGLPSGGGFAKNIQYF

J: TRBJ1-5
V: TRBV3-1
CDR3: CASSQDGRNQPQHF

J: TRBJ2-7
V: TRBV12-3/TRBV12-4
CDR3: CASSQQTGFYEQYF

J: TRBJ2-7
V: TRBV12-3/TRBV12-4
CDR3: CASSLGTSGISYEQYF

J: TRBJ2-7
V: TRBV28
CDR3: CASRTGPAGEQYF

J: TRBJ2-3
V: TRBV29-1
CDR3: CSSKRELRTDTQYF

J: TRBJ2-5
V: TRBV20-1
CDR3: CSARGGLAGGVLYF

J: TRBJ1-1
V: TRBV7-9
CDR3: CASSLGVTEAFF

J: TRBJ2-6
V: TRBV11-2
CDR3: CASSPREGANVLTF

J: TRBJ2-7
V: TRBV2
CDR3: CASSDWHSYEQYF

J: TRBJ2-4
V: TRBV30
CDR3: CACRLLGKNIQYF

J: TRBJ1-6
V: TRBV7-9
CDR3: CASSWDRVISPLHF

J: TRBJ2-5
V: TRBV7-2
CDR3: CASTRGDEETQYF

J: TRBJ2-3
V: TRBV7-2
CDR3: CASTKDRVGVGRYAYF

J: .
V: TRBV9
CDR3: CASSPRTSCSYEQYF

J: TRBJ2-5
V: TRBV28
CDR3: CASSFDRGETQYF

J: TRBJ1-4
V: TRBV28
CDR3: CASSRLGTGGINEKLFF

J: TRBJ1-1
V: TRBV25-1
CDR3: CASSARNRVSPNTEAFF

J: TRBJ2-7
V: TRBV4-1
CDR3: CASSQGIRSYEQYF

J: .
V: TRBV24-1
CDR3: CATSGGVPYEQYF

J: TRBJ1-2
V: TRBV6-2/TRBV6-3
CDR3: CASSYAPGQGLWDYGYTF